The 30 T cell receptor beta chains in this list originate from one sample, sequenced in a study of control samples from healthy donors and cancer patients. Measured with immunoSEQ multiplex PCR; TCRdb has only the in-frame clones, and not every one. Here the sample spans 130,000 or so clones, 89% being singletons. Input material: blood. The receptors here all came from a man aged 50 to 60 in good health.

This clone was picked up one time. The chain employs TRBV5-1 and TRBJ2-7; the match to TRBD1 covers 7 bases. Germline V gene lookup returns CDR1 SGHRS and CDR2 YFSETQ. V shed 2 bases, J shed 5 bases, and the junction held 10 bases outside the gene matches. The CDR3 loop spans 15 amino acids. The CDR3 coding sequence is TGCGCCAGCAGCTTAGGACAGGTAAAGGACCACGAGCAGTACTTC. Amino acid sequence: CASSLGQVKDHEQYF.

This sequence joins TRBV4-3 and TRBJ1-5; D not resolved. This CDR3 comprises 14 residues. The germline V gene encodes CDR1 LGHNA and CDR2 YSLEER. The ends were cut back, 0 bases at V and 4 bases at J, with 7 bases in the middle. CDR3 nucleotides: TGCGCCAGCAGCCAAGATAGATGGAATCAGCCCCAGCATTTT. As protein: CASSQDRWNQPQHF.

This clone was counted a single time. The rearrangement links TRBV6-1 to TRBJ2-3; 9 nucleotides match TRBD2. Looked up from germline, CDR1 is MNHNS and CDR2 is SASEGT. J gave up 4 bases and V 1 base, and 3 bases lay outside the gene matches. The CDR3 has 15 residues. In DNA form, the CDR3 reads TGTGCCAGCAGTGAAGAGACTAGCGGCGCAGATACGCAGTATTTT. Protein product: CASSEETSGADTQYF.

This clone showed up just once. The rearrangement uses TRBV5-1 and TRBJ2-7, with 7 nucleotides matching TRBD1. From germline, CDR1 is SGHRS and CDR2 YFSETQ. J was trimmed by 2 bases and V by 3 bases; bases with no gene match: 8. This CDR3 contains 15 residues. The CDR3 sequence: CASSSLPTGTYEQYF. CDR3 DNA sequence: TGCGCCAGCAGCTCCCTCCCGACAGGGACCTACGAGCAGTACTTC.

The chain is built from TRBV12-5 and TRBJ1-5; weak D call: TRBD1 (5 bases). Germline assignment: CDR1 LGHNT and CDR2 FRNRAP. V shed 3 bases and J shed 6 bases, with 12 bases lying between them. The CDR3 is made up of 14 amino acids. This CDR3 is CASGFGGGSQPQHF. The CDR3 region has the DNA TGTGCTAGTGGTTTTGGGGGGGGTTCTCAGCCCCAGCATTTT.

V usage is TRBV6-2 or TRBV6-3 and J usage is TRBJ2-7; 9 bases map to TRBD1. CDR3 length: 15 residues. The junction had 7 bases not matched to a gene; V was cut back by 5 bases and J by 2 bases. In germline, CDR1 is MNHEY, CDR2 SVGEGT. For the CDR3, the DNA is TGTGCCAGCAGTCGGGGGACAGGGAGCCCCTACGAGCAGTACTTC. Amino acid sequence: CASSRGTGSPYEQYF.

This clone was seen just once. The J gene is TRBJ1-1, the V gene TRBV5-6; a weak D match, TRBD1 (5 bases). Germline CDR1 reads SGHDT; CDR2 reads YYEEEE. Trimming left V 2 bases short and J 0 bases short, with 11 bases between. The length of the CDR3 is 15 residues. The chain's CDR3 is CASSFSPGMNTEAFF. The CDR3 region has the DNA TGTGCCAGCAGCTTTTCGCCAGGGATGAACACTGAAGCTTTCTTT. The whole variable domain, filled in from reference TRBV5-6 and TRBJ1-1, reads DAGVTQSPTHLIKTRGQQVTLRCSPKSGHDTVSWYQQALGQGPQFIFQYYEEEERQRGNFPDRFSGHQFPNYSSELNVNALLLGDSALYLCASSFSPGMNTEAFFGQGTRLTVV.

The V gene is TRBV28, the J gene TRBJ2-1; TRBD2 aligns across 8 bases. The CDR3 has 16 residues. CDR1 is MDHEN and CDR2 is SYDVKM in the germline V gene. Trimming cost V 5 bases and J 4 bases; bases outside gene matches: 10. DNA of the CDR3: TGTGCCAGCAGTCCCCACGGGGGGGCAGGATACAATGAGCAGTTCTTC. This gives the protein CASSPHGGAGYNEQFF.

The rearrangement links TRBV29-1 to TRBJ1-4; D might be TRBD1 (5 bases). This CDR3 region has 14 residues. The V gene's germline CDR1 is SQVTM and CDR2 ANQGSEA. The V gene lost 8 bases and the J gene lost 0 bases, with 13 bases spanning the gap. The CDR3 sequence: CSITDTATNEKLFF. The DNA for the CDR3 is TGCAGCATCACGGACACTGCAACTAATGAAAAACTGTTTTTT.

This chain uses TRBV5-6 with TRBJ1-2, with D maybe TRBD1 (5 bases). Trimming took off 4 bases at V and 5 bases at J, with 15 bases between the two ends. Germline V gene lookup returns CDR1 SGHDT and CDR2 YYEEEE. This CDR3 spans 14 amino acids. For the CDR3, the DNA is TGTGCCAGCAGCGGCGTCGACAGATTGTATGGCTACACCTTC. Protein product: CASSGVDRLYGYTF.

This sequence joins TRBV5-6 and TRBJ2-5; D possibly corresponds to TRBD2 (7 bases). Trimming left V 2 bases short and J 1 base short, with 12 bases between. Germline CDR1 SGHDT, CDR2 YYEEEE. This CDR3 comprises 15 residues. CDR3 DNA: TGTGCCAGCAGCTTACTGGCGGGGGCCCAAGAGACCCAGTACTTC. Translation gives CASSLLAGAQETQYF.

The chain carries TRBV12-5 and TRBJ1-3; D is possibly TRBD1 (5 bases). The CDR3 is 16 amino acids. V dropped 0 bases and J dropped 0 bases, with 9 bases sitting between them. Germline V CDR1 and CDR2: LGHNT, FRNRAP. Here the CDR3 reads CASGLVLQGSGNTIYF. The CDR3 nucleotides read TGTGCTAGTGGTTTGGTACTTCAGGGCTCTGGAAACACCATATATTTT.

The chain combines TRBV3-1 (or the pseudogene TRBV3-2) with TRBJ1-4; perhaps TRBD1 as D (5 bases). CDR3 length: 15 amino acids. Germline CDR1 reads LGHDT; CDR2 reads YNNKEL (reference sequence). V was pared by 5 bases and J by 5 bases, with 15 bases between. In nucleotides, the CDR3 is TGTGCCAGCAGCAAGGGGTGGCAAAAGAATGAAAAACTGTTTTTT. It encodes CASSKGWQKNEKLFF.

This clone appeared a few times. The chain couples TRBV18 to TRBJ1-4; 7 positions agree with TRBD1. Germline trimming cut 4 bases from V and 4 bases from J; bases unmatched to any gene: 3. The CDR3 is 14 amino acids. Germline CDR1 is KGHSH and CDR2 is LQKENI. The CDR3 sequence is CASSLRDSNEKLFF. CDR3 nucleotides: TGTGCCAGCTCACTCCGGGACAGTAATGAAAAACTGTTTTTT.

This chain joins TRBV10-3 and TRBJ1-2; tentative D call: TRBD1 (5 bases). Trimming left V 4 bases short and J 6 bases short, with 18 bases between. The CDR3 is 15 amino acids. In germline, CDR1 is ENHRY, CDR2 SYGVKD. The CDR3 protein is CAISAGQGFYDGYTF. The DNA of the CDR3 is TGTGCCATCAGTGCGGGTCAGGGATTTTATGATGGCTACACCTTC.

This sequence joins TRBV5-6 and TRBJ1-3; D ambiguous. V shed 2 bases and J shed 4 bases, with 1 base lying between them. CDR1 and CDR2 from the germline V gene are SGHDT and YYEEEE. The CDR3 has 11 amino acids. CDR3 residues: CASSFGNTIYF. Written as DNA, the CDR3 is TGTGCCAGCAGCTTCGGAAACACCATATATTTT.

This chain links TRBV19 with TRBJ1-4; TRBD1 is a possible D gene (5 bases). Deletions cut 3 bases from V and 8 bases from J, with 19 bases between. Germline CDR1 is LNHDA and CDR2 is SQIVND (reference sequence). The CDR3 loop spans 16 amino acids. DNA of the CDR3: TGTGCCAGTAGTATCGTATTTGGCAGGGCGCGGGAAAAACTGTTTTTT. Amino acid sequence: CASSIVFGRAREKLFF.

V is TRBV7-2 and J is TRBJ1-5; D possibly corresponds to TRBD1 (5 bases). There are 14 residues in the CDR3. V gave up 3 bases and J gave up 1 base, with 7 bases separating them. Germline CDR1 reads SGHTA; CDR2 reads FQGNSA. The CDR3 reads CASSFDRSNQPQHF. In DNA, the CDR3 is TGTGCCAGCAGCTTTGACAGAAGCAATCAGCCCCAGCATTTT.

The chain uses TRBV11-2 and TRBJ1-6; D gene ambiguous. Germline values: CDR1 SGHAT, CDR2 FQNNGV. This CDR3 has 14 amino acids. Trimming took 4 bases from V and 9 from J, leaving 13 bases between them. CDR3 sequence reads: CASSSSTWGSPLHF. CDR3 coding DNA: TGTGCCAGCAGCTCCTCGACATGGGGTTCACCCCTCCACTTT.

The chain is built from TRBV5-1 and TRBJ2-3, with D perhaps TRBD2 (5 bases). Trimming took 5 bases from V and 0 from J, leaving 13 bases between them. In germline, CDR1 is SGHRS, CDR2 YFSETQ. This CDR3 has 15 residues. CDR3 bases: TGCGCCAGCAGTTCACTTAGCGTTAGCACAGATACGCAGTATTTT. It encodes CASSSLSVSTDTQYF.

The chain links TRBV24-1 to TRBJ1-4, with D tentatively TRBD1 (6 bases). Trimming took off 3 bases at V and 8 bases at J, with 9 bases between the two ends. Per germline, CDR1 KGHDR and CDR2 SFDVKD. CDR3 length: 13 residues. CDR3 region: CATSDRRGEKLFF. In nucleotides, the CDR3 is TGTGCCACCAGTGATCGGAGGGGGGAAAAACTGTTTTTT.

The rearrangement uses TRBV27 and TRBJ2-6; 9 bases align to TRBD1. This CDR3 is 19 amino acids long. The J segment lost 0 bases and the V segment lost 10 bases, leaving 16 bases of the junction unmatched. The germline CDR1 and CDR2 sequences are MNHEY and SMNVEV (reference sequence). The CDR3 DNA is TGTGCCACGATGGGCATGGGGGGGACAGGGAGCTCTGGGGCCAACGTCCTGACTTTC. This gives the protein CATMGMGGTGSSGANVLTF.

V is TRBV6-5 and J is TRBJ2-5; perhaps TRBD1 as D (6 bases). The V end lost 0 bases, the J end lost 2 bases, and 10 bases lay between the germline ends. CDR1 is MNHEY, CDR2 SVGAGI, per germline. CDR3 length: 15 amino acids. DNA for the CDR3: TGTGCCAGCAGTTACTCCCCCGGGACACAAGAGACCCAGTACTTC. Its protein product is CASSYSPGTQETQYF.

This rearrangement joins TRBV6-6 to TRBJ2-5; TRBD2 agrees at 13 bases. With V trimmed by 7 bases and J by 7 bases, 9 bases remained unmatched. The CDR3 sequence is 15 residues long. Per germline, CDR1 MNHNY and CDR2 SVGAGI (reference sequence). The DNA of the CDR3 is TGTGCCAGCACTGGGACTAGCGGGGACCTCGGGACCCAGTACTTC. Residues: CASTGTSGDLGTQYF.

The chain couples TRBV25-1 to TRBJ1-2; the match to TRBD1 covers 7 bases. CDR1 is MGHDK, CDR2 SYGVNS, per germline. The CDR3 loop spans 13 amino acids. CDR3 in amino acids: CAPNRRTGEGYTF. CDR3 in DNA: TGTGCACCAAATAGAAGGACAGGAGAGGGCTACACCTTC.

V is TRBV25-1 and J is TRBJ1-6, with D possibly matching TRBD1 (5 bases). The germline CDR1 and CDR2 sequences are MGHDK and SYGVNS. Trimming stripped 4 bases from V and 6 bases from J, with 16 bases between. The CDR3 extends over 16 amino acids. In DNA, the CDR3 is TGTGCCAGCAGTGGAGGGGCGGGGGTTTTTAATTCACCCCTCCACTTT. It is translated as CASSGGAGVFNSPLHF.

The chain is built from TRBV2 and TRBJ2-1; no clear D gene. Between the trimmed V and J ends, which lost 4 bases and 8 bases, there was a span of 12 bases. The CDR3 has 13 residues. The germline CDR1 and CDR2 sequences are SNHLY and FYNNEI. The CDR3 reads CASSGSGWDEQFF. The CDR3 bases are TGTGCCAGCAGTGGGTCTGGGTGGGATGAGCAGTTCTTC.

This clone was detected once. V gene TRBV25-1 combines with J gene TRBJ1-2; 8 nucleotides match TRBD1. Germline V gives CDR1 MGHDK, CDR2 SYGVNS. Trimming took 4 bases from V and 4 from J; bases not matched to a gene: 5. The CDR3 is 14 residues long. CDR3 in DNA: TGTGCCAGCAGTGCCGGACAGGGCCTCTATGGCTACACCTTC. Protein sequence: CASSAGQGLYGYTF.

This clone was found a few times. The chain couples TRBV7-9 to TRBJ2-1, with 8 bases aligning to TRBD2. Germline CDR1 and CDR2: SEHNR and FQNEAQ (reference sequence). V shed 7 bases and J 0 bases; nucleotides not matched to a gene: 5. CDR3 length: 15 amino acids. The CDR3 region is CASNERESSYNEQFF. The CDR3 region has the DNA TGTGCCAGCAACGAGCGGGAGAGCTCCTACAATGAGCAGTTCTTC.

The sample holds a few counts of this clone. The V gene is TRBV5-5, the J gene TRBJ2-2; 7 bases fit TRBD1. V lost 4 bases to trimming and J lost 0 bases; unmatched junction nucleotides: 6. The CDR3 covers 16 residues. Germline CDR1 is SGHKS and CDR2 is YYEKEE (reference sequence). DNA of the CDR3: TGTGCCAGCAGCATCAATCAGGGGGCGAACACCGGGGAGCTGTTTTTT. Its translation: CASSINQGANTGELFF.